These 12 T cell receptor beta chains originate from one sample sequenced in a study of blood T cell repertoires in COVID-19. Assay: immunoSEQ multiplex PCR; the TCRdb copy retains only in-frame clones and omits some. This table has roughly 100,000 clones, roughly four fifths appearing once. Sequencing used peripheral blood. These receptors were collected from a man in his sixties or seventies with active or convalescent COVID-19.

The CDR3 protein is CASSQSVSENTEAFF. CDR3 nucleotides: TGCGCCAGCAGCCAATCCGTCAGCGAGAACACTGAAGCTTTCTTT. The rearrangement joins TRBV4-1 to TRBJ1-1; D ambiguous. The CDR3 is 15 amino acids. Germline loops: CDR1 MGHRA, CDR2 YSYEKL. Trimming took off 2 bases at V and 1 base at J, with 11 bases between the two ends.

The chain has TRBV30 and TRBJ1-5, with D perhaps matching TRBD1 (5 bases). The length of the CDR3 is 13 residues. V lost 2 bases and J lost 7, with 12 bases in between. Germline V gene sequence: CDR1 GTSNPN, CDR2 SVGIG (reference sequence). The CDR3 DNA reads TGTGCCTGGAGTCAAGGGGAGGGGCAGCCCCAGCATTTT. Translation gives CAWSQGEGQPQHF. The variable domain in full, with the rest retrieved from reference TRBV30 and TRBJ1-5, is SQTIHQWPATLVQPVGSPLSLECTVEGTSNPNLYWYRQAAGRGLQLLFYSVGIGQISSEVPQNLSASRPQDRQFILSSKKLLLSDSGFYLCAWSQGEGQPQHFGDGTRLSIL.

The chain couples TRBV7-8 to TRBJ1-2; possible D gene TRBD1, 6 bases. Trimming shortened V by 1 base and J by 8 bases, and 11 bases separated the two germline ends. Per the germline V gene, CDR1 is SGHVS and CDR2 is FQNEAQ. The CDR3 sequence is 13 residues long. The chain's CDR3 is CASSLGTEPGYTF. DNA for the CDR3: TGTGCCAGCAGCTTAGGGACAGAGCCCGGCTACACCTTC.

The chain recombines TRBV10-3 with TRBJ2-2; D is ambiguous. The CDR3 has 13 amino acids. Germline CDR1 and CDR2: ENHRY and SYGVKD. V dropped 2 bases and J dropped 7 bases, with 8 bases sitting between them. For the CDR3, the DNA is TGTGCCATCAGTGAGGCCCACGGCGGGGAGCTGTTTTTT. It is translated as CAISEAHGGELFF.

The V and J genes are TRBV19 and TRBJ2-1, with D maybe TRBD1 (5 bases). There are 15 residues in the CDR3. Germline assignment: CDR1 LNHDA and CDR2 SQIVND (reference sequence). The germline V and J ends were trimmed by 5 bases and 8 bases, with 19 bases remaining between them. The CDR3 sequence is CASSPAVGLGHEQFF. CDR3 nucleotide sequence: TGTGCCAGTAGTCCCGCCGTGGGGCTGGGGCATGAGCAGTTCTTC.

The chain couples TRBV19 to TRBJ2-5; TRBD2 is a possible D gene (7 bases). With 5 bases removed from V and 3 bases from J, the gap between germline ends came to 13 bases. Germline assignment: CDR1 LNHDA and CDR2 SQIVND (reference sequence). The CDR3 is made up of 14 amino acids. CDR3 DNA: TGTGCCAGTAGTCATGGAGGGGGGGAAGAGACCCAGTACTTC. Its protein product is CASSHGGGEETQYF.

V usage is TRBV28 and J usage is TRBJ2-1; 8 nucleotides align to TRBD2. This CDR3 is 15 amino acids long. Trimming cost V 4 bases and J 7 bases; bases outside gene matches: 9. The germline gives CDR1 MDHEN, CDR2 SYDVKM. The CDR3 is CASSSGAGGKNEQFF. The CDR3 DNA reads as TGTGCCAGCAGTTCAGGGGCGGGAGGCAAGAATGAGCAGTTCTTC.

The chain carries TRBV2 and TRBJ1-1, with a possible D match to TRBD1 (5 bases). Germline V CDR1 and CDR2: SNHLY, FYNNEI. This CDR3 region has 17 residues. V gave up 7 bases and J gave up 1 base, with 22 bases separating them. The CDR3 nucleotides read TGTGCCAGCACCGAAGGTGCAAGGGGCGTACGGAACACTGAAGCTTTCTTT. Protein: CASTEGARGVRNTEAFF.

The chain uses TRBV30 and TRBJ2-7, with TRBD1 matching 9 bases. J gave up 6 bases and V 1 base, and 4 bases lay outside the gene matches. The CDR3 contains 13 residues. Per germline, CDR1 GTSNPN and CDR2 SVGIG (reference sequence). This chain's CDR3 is CAWSAGQGSEQYF. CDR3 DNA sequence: TGTGCCTGGAGTGCCGGACAGGGGAGCGAGCAGTACTTC.

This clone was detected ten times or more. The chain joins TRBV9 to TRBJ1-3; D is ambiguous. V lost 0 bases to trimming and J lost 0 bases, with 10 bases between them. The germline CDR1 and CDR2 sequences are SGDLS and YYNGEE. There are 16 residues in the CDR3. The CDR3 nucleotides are TGTGCCAGCAGCGTAGACGGCAGGCCCTCTGGAAACACCATATATTTT. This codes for CASSVDGRPSGNTIYF.

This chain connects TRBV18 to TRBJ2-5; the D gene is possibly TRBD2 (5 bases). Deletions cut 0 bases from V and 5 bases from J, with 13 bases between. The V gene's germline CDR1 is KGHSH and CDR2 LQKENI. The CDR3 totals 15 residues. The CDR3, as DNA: TGTGCCAGCTCACCACCCGTCCGGGGTGAGGAGACCCAGTACTTC. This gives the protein CASSPPVRGEETQYF.

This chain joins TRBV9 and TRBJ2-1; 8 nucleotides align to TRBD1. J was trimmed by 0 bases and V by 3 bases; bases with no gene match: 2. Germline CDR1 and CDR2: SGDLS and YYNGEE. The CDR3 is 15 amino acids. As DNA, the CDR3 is TGTGCCAGCAGCGGGACAGGGAGCTCCTACAATGAGCAGTTCTTC. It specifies CASSGTGSSYNEQFF.